The entry below gives a single T cell receptor beta chain sequence along with its context. This entry is derived from a study of CD8+ T cells in alopecia areata. Treatment defined: oral pan-JAK inhibitor, 5-10 mg twice daily. Per the germline V gene, CDR1 is GTSNPN and CDR2 is SVGIG (reference sequence). The V gene end was trimmed by 3 bases and the J gene end by 5 bases; junction bases not matched to a gene: 3. The CDR3 spans 13 residues. Extracted RNA was reverse transcribed, and the resulting cDNA served as sequencing template. Profiled with immunoSEQ multiplex PCR; TCRdb holds only in-frame clones, not every one. The sample carries nearly 200,000 clones, about three fifths recorded once.

This sample comprised CD4+ T cells sorted from blood, obtained at week 24, from a patient treated with tofacitinib. The source is a human donor with alopecia areata. The chain has TRBV30 and TRBJ2-1, with TRBD1 matching 8 bases. This CDR3 reads CAWSRGRDNEQFF. CDR3 bases: TGTGCCTGGAGCAGGGGGCGAGACAATGAGCAGTTCTTC. The variable domain in full, completed from reference TRBV30 and TRBJ2-1, reads SQTIHQWPATLVQPVGSPLSLECTVEGTSNPNLYWYRQAAGRGLQLLFYSVGIGQISSEVPQNLSASRPQDRQFILSSKKLLLSDSGFYLCAWSRGRDNEQFFGPGTRLTVL.